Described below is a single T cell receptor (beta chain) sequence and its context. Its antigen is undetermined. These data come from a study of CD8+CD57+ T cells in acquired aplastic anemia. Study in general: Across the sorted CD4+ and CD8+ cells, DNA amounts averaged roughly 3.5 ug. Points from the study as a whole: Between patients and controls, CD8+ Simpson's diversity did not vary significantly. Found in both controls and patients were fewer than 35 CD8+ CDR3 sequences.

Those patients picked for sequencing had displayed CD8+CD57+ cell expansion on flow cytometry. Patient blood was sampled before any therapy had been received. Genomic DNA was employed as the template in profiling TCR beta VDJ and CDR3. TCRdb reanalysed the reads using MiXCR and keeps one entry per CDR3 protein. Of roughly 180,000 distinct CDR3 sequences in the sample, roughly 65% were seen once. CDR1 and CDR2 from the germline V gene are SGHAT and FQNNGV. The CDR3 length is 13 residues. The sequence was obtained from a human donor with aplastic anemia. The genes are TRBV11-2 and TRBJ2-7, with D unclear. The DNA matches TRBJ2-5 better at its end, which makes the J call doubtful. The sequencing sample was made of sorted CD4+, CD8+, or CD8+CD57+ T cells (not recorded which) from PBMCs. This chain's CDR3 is CASTPPTGETQYF. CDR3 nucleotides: TGTGCCAGCACCCCTCCCACTGGGGAGACCCAGTACTTC.